The 27 T cell receptor beta chains reported below all come from one sample, sequenced in a study of regulatory T cells in long-lasting Graves disease. Regarding time point: newly diagnosed GD, antithyroid drugs for less than 3 months. TCR sequences were obtained from RNA taken from PBMCs. Library construction for TCR beta used iRepertoire HTBI primers and Arm-PCR of CDR3 regions. From the multiplex PCR reads, TCRdb called clonotypes with MiXCR, one entry per CDR3 protein. Of about 350,000 distinct CDR3 sequences listed, 15% to 20% were seen once; the top ten hold roughly 21%. These data were also reused for a study on T cells in Graves' hyperthyroidism and ophthalmopathy.

This material consisted of peripheral blood mononuclear cells (PBMCs), taken at new diagnosis, from a patient treated with antithyroid drugs. The receptors here all came from a woman aged 18-29 years with Graves disease.

Many counts were recorded for this clonotype. The gene calls are TRBV30 and TRBJ1-3; the D is unclear. CDR1 is GTSNPN, CDR2 SVGIG, per germline (reference sequence). The V end lost 4 bases, the J end lost 0 bases, and 7 bases lay between the germline ends. CDR3 length: 13 residues. The CDR3 is CAWTGLSGNTIYF. The CDR3, as DNA: TGTGCCTGGACAGGACTCTCTGGAAACACCATATATTTT.

The table lists this clonotype with a few counts. A much larger clone sits a single nucleotide away, making a read error possible. V usage is TRBV5-1 and J usage is TRBJ2-1; a weak D match, TRBD2 (6 bases). V was pared by 6 bases and J by 12 bases, with 16 bases between. The CDR3 is made up of 12 amino acids. CDR1 and CDR2 from the germline V gene are SGHRS and YFSETQ. For the CDR3, the DNA is TGCGCCAGCAAGCAGGTCGGGGGTGGGCAGTTCTTC. Translating gives CASKQVGGGQFF. The full variable domain, rest sourced from reference TRBV5-1 and TRBJ2-1, is KAGVTQTPRYLIKTRGQQVTLSCSPISGHRSVSWYQQTPGQGLQFLFEYFSETQRNKGNFPGRFSGRQFSNSRSEMNVSTLELGDSALYLCASKQVGGGQFFGPGTRLTVL.

This clonotype occurred many times. The V gene is TRBV2, the J gene TRBJ2-7, with 7 bases fitting TRBD1. The germline V gene encodes CDR1 SNHLY and CDR2 FYNNEI. The CDR3 totals 10 residues. The V gene end was trimmed by 9 bases and the J gene end by 11 bases; junction bases not matched to a gene: 7. CDR3: CARRQGTEYF. CDR3 coding DNA: TGTGCCAGGAGACAGGGCACCGAGTACTTC.

The sample holds a few counts of this clonotype. This chain joins TRBV20-1 and TRBJ1-5; D remains unclear. V gave up 1 base and J gave up 5 bases, with 9 bases separating them. The CDR3 has 13 amino acids. CDR1 and CDR2 (germline): DFQATT, SNEGSKA (reference sequence). The DNA for the CDR3 is TGCAGTGCTAGAGGATCGAGAGATCAGCCCCAGCATTTT. As protein: CSARGSRDQPQHF.

The chain carries TRBV30 and TRBJ1-2; unclear D gene. The CDR3 runs 11 residues. The V gene's germline CDR1 is GTSNPN and CDR2 SVGIG (reference sequence). V was shortened by 3 bases and J by 8 bases, with 10 bases between the two germline ends. The CDR3 is CAWRAGGGYTF. The DNA for the CDR3 is TGTGCCTGGAGGGCGGGAGGAGGCTACACCTTC.

With regard to this clonotype: The germline gene is not matched at one end of the junction; a read error may be the cause. The V and J genes are TRBV10-3 and TRBJ2-2; D possibly matches TRBD1 or TRBD2 (6 bases each). The CDR3 length is 12 residues. Per the germline V gene, CDR1 is ENHRY and CDR2 is SYGVKD. The CDR3, as DNA: TGTGCCACGGGTACAGGGTCCCGGGAGCTGTATTTT. Its translation is CATGTGSRELYF.

This clonotype was recorded many times. The chain uses TRBV5-1 and TRBJ2-2; TRBD2 matches at 10 bases. This CDR3 is built from 16 residues. The germline V gene has CDR1 SGHRS and CDR2 YFSETQ. With 9 bases clipped from V and 6 bases from J, the junction kept 14 bases outside the gene matches. The CDR3 here is CATREYASGRAGELFF. The CDR3 bases are TGCGCCACCCGAGAATATGCTAGCGGGAGAGCCGGGGAGCTGTTTTTT.

The CDR3: CASSYRDFTEAFF. The CDR3 nucleotides read TGTGCCAGCAGTTACAGGGATTTCACTGAAGCTTTCTTT. The chain employs TRBV6-5 and TRBJ1-1; the D is unclear. The V end was cut by 2 bases, the J end by 4 bases, with 8 bases between. This CDR3 contains 13 residues. Germline V gene data show CDR1 as MNHEY and CDR2 as SVGAGI.

This clonotype was recorded many times. The J gene is TRBJ1-6, the V gene TRBV12-3 or TRBV12-4, with D unclear. There are 14 residues in the CDR3. Deletions cut 7 bases from V and 4 bases from J, with 11 bases between. Here the CDR3 DNA reads TGTGCCAGCAAACCCCTCGATTATAATTCACCCCTCCACTTT. It specifies CASKPLDYNSPLHF.

The sample holds many counts of this clonotype. This chain uses TRBV28 with TRBJ2-1; TRBD2 matches at 9 bases. CDR3 length: 14 residues. Unmatched junction bases numbered 2, after V lost 6 bases and J lost 2 bases. Per the germline V gene, CDR1 is MDHEN and CDR2 is SYDVKM. CDR3 sequence (DNA): TGTGCCAGCAGAGGCGGGGGGGCCTACAATGAGCAGTTCTTC. Encoded protein: CASRGGGAYNEQFF.

This clonotype was seen ten or more times. V and J are TRBV6-2 or TRBV6-3 and TRBJ2-7; D is possibly TRBD1 (7 bases). Germline assignment: CDR1 MNHEY and CDR2 SVGEGT. Trimming removed 7 bases from V and 4 bases from J, with 20 bases in between. This CDR3 contains 15 residues. The DNA of the CDR3 is TGTGCCAGCACCCGGAGGGCGGACAGGAGGTACGAGCAGTACTTC. This encodes CASTRRADRRYEQYF.

This clonotype has at least ten counts. The chain has TRBV6-2 or TRBV6-3 and TRBJ2-5; D unresolved. CDR3 length: 15 residues. Germline V gene data show CDR1 as MNHEY and CDR2 as SVGEGT. Deletions cut 3 bases from V and 2 bases from J, with 13 bases between. The DNA for the CDR3 is TGTGCCAGCAGTTATGACGTCTGGGGACAAGAGACCCAGTACTTC. Protein product: CASSYDVWGQETQYF.

This clonotype was found many times. The chain employs TRBV5-1 and TRBJ2-3; D remains ambiguous. The CDR3 loop spans 14 amino acids. Germline CDR1 reads SGHRS; CDR2 reads YFSETQ. Trimming left V 3 bases short and J 2 bases short, with 10 bases between. The CDR3 loop reads CASSWDSITDTQYF. The CDR3 nucleotides are TGCGCCAGCAGCTGGGATTCGATCACAGATACGCAGTATTTT. Combining the CDR3 with reference TRBV5-1 and TRBJ2-3 gives the whole variable domain KAGVTQTPRYLIKTRGQQVTLSCSPISGHRSVSWYQQTPGQGLQFLFEYFSETQRNKGNFPGRFSGRQFSNSRSEMNVSTLELGDSALYLCASSWDSITDTQYFGPGTRLTVL.

The chain combines TRBV6-5 with TRBJ2-7, with no clear D. V was clipped by 4 bases and J by 2 bases, with 12 bases between them. Per germline, CDR1 MNHEY and CDR2 SVGAGI. CDR3 size: 14 residues. CDR3 in amino acids: CASSFADGAYEQYF. DNA for the CDR3: TGTGCCAGCAGTTTCGCCGATGGGGCCTACGAGCAGTACTTC.

The chain couples TRBV7-9 to TRBJ2-1; D may correspond to TRBD1 or TRBD2 (5 bases each). This CDR3 is built from 15 residues. Germline CDR1 is SEHNR and CDR2 is FQNEAQ (reference sequence). Trimming shortened V by 1 base and J by 5 bases, and 12 bases separated the two germline ends. The CDR3 loop is CASSLGGAGNNEQFF. CDR3 nucleotide sequence: TGTGCCAGCAGCTTAGGGGGCGCGGGTAACAATGAGCAGTTCTTC.

This clonotype appeared many times. The CDR3 DNA is TGTGCCTGGGGGCCCACCTCACAGGTTCCATACAATGAGCAGTTCTTC. It specifies CAWGPTSQVPYNEQFF. This chain connects TRBV30 to TRBJ2-1; a possible D gene is TRBD1 (5 bases). V was clipped by 5 bases and J by 4 bases, with 21 bases between them. This CDR3 region has 16 residues. Germline lookup yields CDR1 GTSNPN and CDR2 SVGIG (reference sequence). The entire variable domain, with the rest obtained from reference TRBV30 and TRBJ2-1, is as follows: SQTIHQWPATLVQPVGSPLSLECTVEGTSNPNLYWYRQAAGRGLQLLFYSVGIGQISSEVPQNLSASRPQDRQFILSSKKLLLSDSGFYLCAWGPTSQVPYNEQFFGPGTRLTVL.

This clonotype was detected many times. The rearrangement joins TRBV28 to TRBJ2-3, with a weak D call TRBD1 (7 bases). Germline values: CDR1 MDHEN, CDR2 SYDVKM. The length of the CDR3 is 16 residues. V was clipped by 6 bases and J by 0 bases, with 16 bases between them. The DNA for the CDR3 is TGTGCCAGCAGCCCACTTGGAGGGGGCAGCACAGATACGCAGTATTTT. It is translated as CASSPLGGGSTDTQYF.

This clonotype appeared many times. The chain has TRBV28 and TRBJ1-5; TRBD1 aligns across 8 bases. Looked up from germline, CDR1 is MDHEN and CDR2 is SYDVKM. Trimming removed 6 bases from V and 5 bases from J; junction bases left unmatched: 12. The CDR3 runs 16 residues. The CDR3 DNA reads as TGTGCCAGCAGCCCTGCCCGGGACAGGATCTATCAGCCCCAGCATTTT. It yields the protein CASSPARDRIYQPQHF.

This clonotype was observed a few times. This sequence joins TRBV6-2 or TRBV6-3 and TRBJ2-1; D may match TRBD1 or TRBD2 (5 bases each). The V and J ends lost 6 bases and 2 bases respectively, with 11 bases between them. CDR1 MNHEY and CDR2 SVGEGT come from the germline V gene. There are 14 residues in the CDR3. The CDR3 DNA reads TGTGCCAGCAGGGGACGTTTGACCTACAATGAGCAGTTCTTC. Encoded protein: CASRGRLTYNEQFF.

This clonotype was recorded at least ten times. The gene calls are TRBV10-3 and TRBJ1-1, with D maybe TRBD1 (5 bases). CDR1 and CDR2 from the germline V gene are ENHRY and SYGVKD. The CDR3 totals 12 residues. V shed 4 bases and J shed 10 bases, with 13 bases lying between them. The CDR3, as DNA: TGTGCCATCAGTGCAGCAGGGAATGCAGCTTTCTTT. Protein product: CAISAAGNAAFF.

This clonotype was seen ten or more times. This chain uses TRBV7-2 with TRBJ2-7, with D unclear. Trimming cost V 1 base and J 6 bases, with 13 bases left between them. The length of the CDR3 is 14 residues. Germline V lookup: CDR1 SGHTA, CDR2 FQGNSA. The CDR3 DNA reads TGTGCCAGCAGCTTAGTTGTTCGGGTCGGCGAGCAGTACTTC. This sequence encodes CASSLVVRVGEQYF.

The chain is built from TRBV29-1 and TRBJ2-3; D gene uncertain. Germline CDR1 and CDR2: SQVTM and ANQGSEA. V was trimmed by 7 bases and J by 4 bases, leaving 12 bases between them. There are 12 residues in the CDR3. The CDR3 loop is CSASEASDTQYF. The DNA for the CDR3 is TGCAGCGCCTCGGAAGCGTCAGATACGCAGTATTTT.

This clonotype has at least ten counts. This chain connects TRBV14 to TRBJ2-3; 12 nucleotides align to TRBD2. V shed 2 bases and J 3 bases; nucleotides not matched to a gene: 6. The germline CDR1 and CDR2 sequences are SGHDN and FVKESK. The CDR3 spans 17 residues. The CDR3 nucleotides read TGTGCCAGCAGCCAATGGCTAGCGGGAGGGCTAACAGATACGCAGTATTTT. This translates into CASSQWLAGGLTDTQYF. Full variable domain (missing parts from reference TRBV14 and TRBJ2-3): EAGVTQFPSHSVIEKGQTVTLRCDPISGHDNLYWYRRVMGKEIKFLLHFVKESKQDESGMPNNRFLAERTGGTYSTLKVQPAELEDSGVYFCASSQWLAGGLTDTQYFGPGTRLTVL.

This clonotype appeared many times. The chain employs TRBV3-1 and TRBJ1-1, with a weak D call TRBD1 (5 bases). The CDR3 runs 15 residues. V lost 4 bases, J lost 1 base, and 13 bases lay in between. CDR1 is LGHDT, CDR2 YNNKEL, per germline (reference sequence). In DNA, the CDR3 is TGTGCCAGCAGCCGTCGCGGGACTGCGAACACTGAAGCTTTCTTT. Its translation: CASSRRGTANTEAFF.

This clonotype was seen repeatedly, ten times or more. The chain is built from TRBV11-2 and TRBJ2-7, with 7 bases aligning to TRBD1. V lost 3 bases, J lost 0 bases, and 5 bases stayed unmatched. The germline V gene has CDR1 SGHAT and CDR2 FQNNGV. The CDR3 has 15 amino acids. CDR3 region: CASSFEQGISYEQYF. CDR3 bases: TGTGCCAGCAGCTTCGAACAGGGGATCTCCTACGAGCAGTACTTC.

This clonotype was seen a few times. The rearrangement uses TRBV10-3 and TRBJ1-2; perhaps TRBD1 as D (5 bases). The CDR3 is 13 residues long. Germline CDR1 is ENHRY and CDR2 is SYGVKD. V was cut by 0 bases and J by 4 bases, with 6 bases left in between. The CDR3: CAISESDSYGYTF. In nucleotides, the CDR3 is TGTGCCATCAGTGAGTCCGACAGCTATGGCTACACCTTC.

This clonotype was counted at least ten times. This rearrangement joins TRBV28 to TRBJ1-2; D is undetermined. The germline V gene encodes CDR1 MDHEN and CDR2 SYDVKM. The ends were cut back, 10 bases at V and 2 bases at J, with 11 bases in the middle. The CDR3 length is 12 residues. CDR3 loop: CATFWQNYGYTF. Here the CDR3 DNA reads TGTGCCACCTTTTGGCAGAACTATGGCTACACCTTC.